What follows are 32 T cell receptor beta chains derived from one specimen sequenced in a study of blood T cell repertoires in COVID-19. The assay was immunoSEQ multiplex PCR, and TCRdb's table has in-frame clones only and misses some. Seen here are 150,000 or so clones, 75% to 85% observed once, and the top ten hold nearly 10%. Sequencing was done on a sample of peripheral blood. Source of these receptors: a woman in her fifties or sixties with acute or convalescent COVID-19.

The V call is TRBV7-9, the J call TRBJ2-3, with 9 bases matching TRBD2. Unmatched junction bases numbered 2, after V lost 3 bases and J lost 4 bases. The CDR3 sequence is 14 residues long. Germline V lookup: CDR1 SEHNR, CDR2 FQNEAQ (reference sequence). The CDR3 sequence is CASSFGGGADTQYF. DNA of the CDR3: TGTGCCAGCAGCTTCGGCGGGGGGGCAGATACGCAGTATTTT.

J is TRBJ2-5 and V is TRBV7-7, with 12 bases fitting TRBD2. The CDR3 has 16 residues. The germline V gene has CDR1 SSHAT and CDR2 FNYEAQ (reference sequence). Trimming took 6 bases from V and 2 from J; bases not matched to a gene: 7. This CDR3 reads CASSSGLAGSQETQYF. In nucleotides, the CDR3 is TGTGCCAGCAGTTCAGGACTAGCGGGGAGTCAAGAGACCCAGTACTTC.

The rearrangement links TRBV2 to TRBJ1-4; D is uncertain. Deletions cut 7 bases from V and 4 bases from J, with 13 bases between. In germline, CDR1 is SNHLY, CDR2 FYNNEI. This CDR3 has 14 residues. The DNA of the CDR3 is TGTGCCAGCAATTTGGGCAGTCTTAATGAAAAACTGTTTTTT. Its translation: CASNLGSLNEKLFF.

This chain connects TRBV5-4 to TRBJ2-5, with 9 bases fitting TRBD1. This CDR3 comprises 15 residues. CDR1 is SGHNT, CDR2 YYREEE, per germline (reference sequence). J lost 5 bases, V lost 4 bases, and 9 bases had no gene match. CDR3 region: CASSPAGQGTETQYF. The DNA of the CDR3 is TGTGCCAGCAGCCCGGCGGGACAGGGAACGGAGACCCAGTACTTC.

The CDR3 DNA is TGCGCCAGCAGCCGGGAGAACGGGAATTCACCCCTCCACTTT. Amino acid sequence: CASSRENGNSPLHF. V is TRBV4-3 and J is TRBJ1-6; D not resolved. Germline V gene sequence: CDR1 LGHNA, CDR2 YSLEER. This CDR3 contains 14 residues. V dropped 4 bases and J dropped 7 bases, with 11 bases sitting between them.

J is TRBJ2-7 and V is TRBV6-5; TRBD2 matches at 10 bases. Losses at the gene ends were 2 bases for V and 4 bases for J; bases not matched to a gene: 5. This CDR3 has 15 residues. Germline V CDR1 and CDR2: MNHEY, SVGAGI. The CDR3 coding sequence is TGTGCCAGCAGTTACCAGCGGGGGGGCAGATACGAGCAGTACTTC. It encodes CASSYQRGGRYEQYF.

CDR3: CASSLMSSGSTDTQYF. In nucleotides, the CDR3 is TGTGCCAGCAGCTTAATGTCTAGCGGAAGCACAGATACGCAGTATTTT. The chain carries TRBV5-8 and TRBJ2-3; 7 bases are shared with TRBD2. J lost 0 bases, V lost 2 bases, and 6 bases had no gene match. The CDR3 extends over 16 amino acids. CDR1 SGHTS and CDR2 YDEGEE come from the germline V gene.

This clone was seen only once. For the CDR3, the DNA is TGCGCCAGCAGCTTACTAGCGACCGGGACAGATACGCAGTATTTT. Translated, it gives CASSLLATGTDTQYF. The J gene is TRBJ2-3, the V gene TRBV5-1; 7 bases agree with TRBD2. V lost 2 bases, J lost 3 bases, and 6 bases stayed unmatched. CDR1 and CDR2 from the germline V gene are SGHRS and YFSETQ. The CDR3 runs to 15 residues.

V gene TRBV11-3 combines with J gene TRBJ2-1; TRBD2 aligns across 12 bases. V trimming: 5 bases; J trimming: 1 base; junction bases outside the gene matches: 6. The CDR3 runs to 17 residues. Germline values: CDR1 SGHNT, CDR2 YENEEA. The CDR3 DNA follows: TGTGCCAGCAGCCGATCGACTAGCGGGGGTTCCTACAATGAGCAGTTCTTC. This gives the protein CASSRSTSGGSYNEQFF.

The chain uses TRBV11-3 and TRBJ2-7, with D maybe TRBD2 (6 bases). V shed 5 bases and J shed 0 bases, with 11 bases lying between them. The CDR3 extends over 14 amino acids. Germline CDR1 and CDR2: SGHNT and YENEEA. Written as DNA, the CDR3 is TGTGCCAGCAGCCAGGGACTGAGCTCCTACGAGCAGTACTTC. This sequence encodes CASSQGLSSYEQYF.

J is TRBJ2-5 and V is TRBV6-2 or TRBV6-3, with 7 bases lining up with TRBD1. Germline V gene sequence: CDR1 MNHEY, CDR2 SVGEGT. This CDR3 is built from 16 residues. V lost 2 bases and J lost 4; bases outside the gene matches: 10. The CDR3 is CASSYRLAGGRETQYF. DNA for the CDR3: TGTGCCAGCAGTTACCGATTGGCAGGGGGTAGAGAGACCCAGTACTTC.

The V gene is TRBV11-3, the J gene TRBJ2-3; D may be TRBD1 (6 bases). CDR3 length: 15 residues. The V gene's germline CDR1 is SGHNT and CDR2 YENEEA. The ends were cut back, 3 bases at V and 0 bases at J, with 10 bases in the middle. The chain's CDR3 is CASSLGGQSTDTQYF. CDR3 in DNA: TGTGCCAGCAGCTTGGGCGGACAGAGCACAGATACGCAGTATTTT. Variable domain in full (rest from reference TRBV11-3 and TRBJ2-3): EAGVVQSPRYKIIEKKQPVAFWCNPISGHNTLYWYLQNLGQGPELLIRYENEEAVDDSQLPKDRFSAERLKGVDSTLKIQPAELGDSAVYLCASSLGGQSTDTQYFGPGTRLTVL.

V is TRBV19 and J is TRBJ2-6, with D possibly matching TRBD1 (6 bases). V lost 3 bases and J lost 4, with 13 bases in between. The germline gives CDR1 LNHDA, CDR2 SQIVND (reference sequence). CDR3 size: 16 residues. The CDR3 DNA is TGTGCCAGTAGTATTAGCTGGGGGCTAGGGGCCAACGTCCTGACTTTC. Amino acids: CASSISWGLGANVLTF.

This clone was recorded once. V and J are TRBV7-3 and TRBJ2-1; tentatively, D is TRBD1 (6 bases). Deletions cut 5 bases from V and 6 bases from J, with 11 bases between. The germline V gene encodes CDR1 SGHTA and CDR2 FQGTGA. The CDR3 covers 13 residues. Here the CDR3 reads CASSADRSNEQFF. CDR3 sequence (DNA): TGTGCCAGCAGCGCGGACAGATCCAATGAGCAGTTCTTC.

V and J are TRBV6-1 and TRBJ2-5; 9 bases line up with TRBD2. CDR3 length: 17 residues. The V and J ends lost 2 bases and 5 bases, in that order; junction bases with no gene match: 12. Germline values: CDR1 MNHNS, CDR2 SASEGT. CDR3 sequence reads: CASSEIYSGSSKETQYF. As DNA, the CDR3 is TGTGCCAGCAGTGAAATTTATAGCGGGAGTTCTAAGGAGACCCAGTACTTC.

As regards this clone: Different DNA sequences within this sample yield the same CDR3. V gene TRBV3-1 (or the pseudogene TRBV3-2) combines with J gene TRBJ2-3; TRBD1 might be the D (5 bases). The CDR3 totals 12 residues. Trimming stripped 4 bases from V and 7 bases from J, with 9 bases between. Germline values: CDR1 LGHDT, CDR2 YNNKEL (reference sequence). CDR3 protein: CASSLSGNTQYF. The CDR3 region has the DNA TGTGCCAGCAGCCTTTCAGGGAATACGCAGTATTTT.

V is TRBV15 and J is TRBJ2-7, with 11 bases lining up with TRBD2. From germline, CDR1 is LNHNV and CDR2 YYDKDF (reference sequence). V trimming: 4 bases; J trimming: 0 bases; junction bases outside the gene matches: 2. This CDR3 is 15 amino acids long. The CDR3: CATSITSGGSYEQYF. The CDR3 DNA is TGTGCCACCAGCATTACTAGCGGGGGCTCCTACGAGCAGTACTTC.

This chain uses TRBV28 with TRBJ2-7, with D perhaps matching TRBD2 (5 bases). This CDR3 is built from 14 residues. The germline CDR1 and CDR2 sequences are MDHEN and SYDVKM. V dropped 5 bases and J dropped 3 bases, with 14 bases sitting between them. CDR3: CASSPFGSLYEQYF. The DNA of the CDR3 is TGTGCCAGCAGTCCGTTTGGGAGTCTCTACGAGCAGTACTTC.

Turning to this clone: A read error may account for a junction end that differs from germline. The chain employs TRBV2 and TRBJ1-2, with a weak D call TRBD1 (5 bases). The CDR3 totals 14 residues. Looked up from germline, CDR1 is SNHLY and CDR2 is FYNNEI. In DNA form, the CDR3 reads TGTGCCAGCAGCGAAGTTGAAGGGGACTATGGCTACACCTTC. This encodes CASSEVEGDYGYTF.

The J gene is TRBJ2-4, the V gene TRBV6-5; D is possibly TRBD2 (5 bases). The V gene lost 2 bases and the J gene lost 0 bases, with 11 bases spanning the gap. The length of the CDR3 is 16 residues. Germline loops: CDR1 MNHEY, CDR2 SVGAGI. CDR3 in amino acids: CASSYTGSGAKNIQYF. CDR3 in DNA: TGTGCCAGCAGTTACACTGGGAGTGGAGCCAAAAACATTCAGTACTTC.

The CDR3 here is CASSQVGGQPYEQYF. CDR3 DNA: TGCGCCAGCAGCCAAGTCGGGGGACAGCCCTACGAGCAGTACTTC. This chain joins TRBV4-1 and TRBJ2-7, with D possibly matching TRBD1 (7 bases). The V and J ends lost 1 base and 2 bases respectively, with 12 bases between them. The length of the CDR3 is 15 residues. In germline, CDR1 is MGHRA, CDR2 YSYEKL.

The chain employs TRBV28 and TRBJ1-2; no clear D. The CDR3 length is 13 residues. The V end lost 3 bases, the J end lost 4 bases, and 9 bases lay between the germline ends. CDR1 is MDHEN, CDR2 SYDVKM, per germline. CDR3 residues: CASSFTTIYGYTF. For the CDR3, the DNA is TGTGCCAGCAGTTTTACCACTATCTATGGCTACACCTTC.

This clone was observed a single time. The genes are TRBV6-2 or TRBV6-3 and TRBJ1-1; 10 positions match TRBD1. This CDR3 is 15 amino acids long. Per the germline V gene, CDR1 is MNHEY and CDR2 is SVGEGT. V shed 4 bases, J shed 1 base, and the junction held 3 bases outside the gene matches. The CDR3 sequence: CASSWDRGTNTEAFF. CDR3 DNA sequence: TGTGCCAGCAGTTGGGACAGGGGTACGAACACTGAAGCTTTCTTT.

This chain's CDR3 is CASSQVAGGPYEQYF. The CDR3 coding sequence is TGCGCCAGCAGCCAAGTAGCAGGGGGGCCCTACGAGCAGTACTTC. The chain uses TRBV4-3 and TRBJ2-7; TRBD1 might be the D (7 bases). The CDR3 consists of 15 residues. Trimming took 1 base from V and 2 from J, leaving 12 bases between them. CDR1 is LGHNA and CDR2 is YSLEER in the germline V gene.

CDR3 DNA sequence: TGTGCCAGCAGTTGGGGAGCGGGAGAGCTCTCCTACGAGCAGTACTTC. Its translation is CASSWGAGELSYEQYF. V gene TRBV28 combines with J gene TRBJ2-7; TRBD2 agrees at 8 bases. With 4 bases clipped from V and 0 bases from J, the junction kept 8 bases outside the gene matches. This CDR3 region has 16 residues. CDR1 and CDR2 from the germline V gene are MDHEN and SYDVKM. Full variable domain (remainder filled in from reference TRBV28 and TRBJ2-7): DVKVTQSSRYLVKRTGEKVFLECVQDMDHENMFWYRQDPGLGLRLIYFSYDVKMKEKGDIPEGYSVSREKKERFSLILESASTNQTSMYLCASSWGAGELSYEQYFGPGTRLTVT.

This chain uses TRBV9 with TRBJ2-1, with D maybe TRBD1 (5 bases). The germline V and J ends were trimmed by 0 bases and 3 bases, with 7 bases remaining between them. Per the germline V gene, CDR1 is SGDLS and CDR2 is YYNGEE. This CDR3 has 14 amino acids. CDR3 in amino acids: CASSVVQVYNEQFF. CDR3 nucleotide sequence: TGTGCCAGCAGCGTAGTACAGGTCTACAATGAGCAGTTCTTC. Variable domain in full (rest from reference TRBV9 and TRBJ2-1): DSGVTQTPKHLITATGQRVTLRCSPRSGDLSVYWYQQSLDQGLQFLIQYYNGEERAKGNILERFSAQQFPDLHSELNLSSLELGDSALYFCASSVVQVYNEQFFGPGTRLTVL.

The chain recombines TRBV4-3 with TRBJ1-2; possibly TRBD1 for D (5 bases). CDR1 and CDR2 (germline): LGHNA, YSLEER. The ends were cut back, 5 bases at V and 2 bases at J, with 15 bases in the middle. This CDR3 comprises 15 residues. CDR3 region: CASSSRDKGNYGYTF. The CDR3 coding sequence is TGCGCCAGCAGCAGCAGAGATAAGGGGAACTATGGCTACACCTTC.

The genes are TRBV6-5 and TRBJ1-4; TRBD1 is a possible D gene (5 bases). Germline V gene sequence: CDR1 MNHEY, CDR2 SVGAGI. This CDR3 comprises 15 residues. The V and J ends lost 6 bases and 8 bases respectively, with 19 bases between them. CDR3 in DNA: TGTGCCAGCAGAACGTTCCGAGGGGCGGGGGAAAAACTGTTTTTT. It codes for CASRTFRGAGEKLFF.

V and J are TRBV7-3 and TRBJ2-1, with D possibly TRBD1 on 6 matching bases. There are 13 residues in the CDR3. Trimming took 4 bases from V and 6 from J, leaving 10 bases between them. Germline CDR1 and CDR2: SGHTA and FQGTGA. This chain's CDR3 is CASSSAGVNEQFF. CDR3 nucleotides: TGTGCCAGCAGCTCCGCAGGGGTCAATGAGCAGTTCTTC.

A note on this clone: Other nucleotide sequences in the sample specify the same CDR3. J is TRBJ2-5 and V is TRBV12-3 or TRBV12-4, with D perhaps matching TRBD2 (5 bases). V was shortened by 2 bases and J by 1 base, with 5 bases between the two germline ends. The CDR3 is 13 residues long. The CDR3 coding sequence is TGTGCCAGCAGTTTACGGGGCCAAGAGACCCAGTACTTC. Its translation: CASSLRGQETQYF.

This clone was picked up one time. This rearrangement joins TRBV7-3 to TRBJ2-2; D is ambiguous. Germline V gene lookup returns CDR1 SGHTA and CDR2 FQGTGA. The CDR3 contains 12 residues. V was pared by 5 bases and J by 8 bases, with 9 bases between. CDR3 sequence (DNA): TGTGCCAGCAGCCTCCGCACTGGGGAGCTGTTTTTT. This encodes CASSLRTGELFF. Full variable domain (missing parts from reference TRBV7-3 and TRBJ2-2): GAGVSQTPSNKVTEKGKYVELRCDPISGHTALYWYRQSLGQGPEFLIYFQGTGAADDSGLPNDRFFAVRPEGSVSTLKIQRTERGDSAVYLCASSLRTGELFFGEGSRLTVL.

This chain's CDR3 is CSASLVPPKNIQYF. Written as DNA, the CDR3 is TGCAGTGCTAGTCTAGTCCCTCCCAAAAACATTCAGTACTTC. The gene calls are TRBV20-1 and TRBJ2-4; D is ambiguous. The V gene lost 3 bases and the J gene lost 2 bases, with 11 bases spanning the gap. The CDR3 has 14 residues. The V gene's germline CDR1 is DFQATT and CDR2 SNEGSKA (reference sequence).